This T cell receptor (beta chain) was profiled in a study of OX40 agonist ivuxolimab in advanced cancers. Across the study: From 23 to 79 years was the age range, with a mean of around 57 years, and 65% to 90% were male.

In its sample, this clone was seen once. The germline V gene encodes CDR1 LNHNV and CDR2 YYDKDF (reference sequence). Trimming removed 3 bases from V and 4 bases from J, with 9 bases in between. This CDR3 comprises 14 residues. The assay was immunoSEQ multiplex PCR, and TCRdb's table has in-frame clones only and misses some. The profile shows roughly 70,000 clones, 70% to 90% of them singletons. The V and J genes are TRBV15 and TRBJ2-2; D is undetermined. The specimen comprised CD4+ or CD8+ T cells sorted from blood, sampled in a trial of the OX40 agonist ivuxolimab. The origin of this receptor is an adult with an advanced solid tumor such as melanoma, head and neck, liver or kidney cancer. CDR3 amino acids: CATSSGPFTGELFF. As DNA, the CDR3 is TGTGCCACCAGCAGCGGCCCCTTCACCGGGGAGCTGTTTTTT. The full variable domain, completed using reference TRBV15 and TRBJ2-2, is DAMVIQNPRYQVTQFGKPVTLSCSQTLNHNVMYWYQQKSSQAPKLLFHYYDKDFNNEADTPDNFQSRRPNTSFCFLDIRSPGLGDTAMYLCATSSGPFTGELFFGEGSRLTVL.